One and the same sample provided the 21 T cell receptor beta chains below, sequenced in a study of T cell responses to AZD1222 COVID-19 vaccine. Libraries were prepared by immunoSEQ multiplex PCR; TCRdb keeps only in-frame clonotypes and omits some of them. The sample consists of about 67,000 clones, around 80% of them appearing once. Sequencing was performed on peripheral blood, taken on day 0 of AZD1222 vaccination. The source of these receptors is an adult in good health.

This chain connects TRBV27 to TRBJ1-1, with unresolved D. The CDR3 has 16 residues. From germline, CDR1 is MNHEY and CDR2 SMNVEV (reference sequence). With 4 bases removed from V and 4 bases from J, the gap between germline ends came to 19 bases. CDR3 residues: CASSSHPSLGGTEAFF. CDR3 coding DNA: TGTGCCAGCAGTTCCCACCCCAGCCTGGGCGGCACTGAAGCTTTCTTT.

The chain joins TRBV28 to TRBJ2-5, with D uncertain. Germline V gives CDR1 MDHEN, CDR2 SYDVKM. V lost 2 bases, J lost 5 bases, and 6 bases lay in between. The CDR3 loop spans 12 amino acids. DNA for the CDR3: TGTGCCAGCAGTTTAGTCGGCGAGACCCAGTACTTC. Translating gives CASSLVGETQYF.

This clone was seen a single time. The chain links TRBV11-2 to TRBJ1-5; possibly TRBD1 for D (5 bases). There are 16 residues in the CDR3. Germline V CDR1 and CDR2: SGHAT, FQNNGV. Deletions cut 3 bases from V and 4 bases from J, with 16 bases between. The CDR3, as DNA: TGTGCCAGCAGCTTGGGGGTTATGGGTCAAAATCAGCCCCAGCATTTT. Protein: CASSLGVMGQNQPQHF.

The chain combines TRBV7-2 with TRBJ1-6; weak D call: TRBD1 (5 bases). The V end was cut by 1 base, the J end by 7 bases, with 8 bases between. Germline V gene data show CDR1 as SGHTA and CDR2 as FQGNSA. The CDR3 covers 14 residues. The CDR3 nucleotides are TGTGCCAGCAGCTTAGGGGGCACCAATTCACCCCTCCACTTT. Protein product: CASSLGGTNSPLHF. The full variable domain, in which reference TRBV7-2 and TRBJ1-6 provide the parts outside the CDR3, is GAGVSQSPSNKVTEKGKDVELRCDPISGHTALYWYRQSLGQGLEFLIYFQGNSAPDKSGLPSDRFSAERTGGSVSTLTIQRTQQEDSAVYLCASSLGGTNSPLHFGNGTRLTVT.

The rearrangement links TRBV7-6 to TRBJ2-1, with 7 nucleotides matching TRBD1. This CDR3 spans 15 amino acids. Trimming at V came to 0 bases and at J to 7 bases, leaving 6 bases not matched to a gene. Germline V gene lookup returns CDR1 SGHVS and CDR2 FNYEAQ. Here the CDR3 DNA reads TGTGCCAGCAGCTTAGCGCCCGGCAGGGGGAATGAGCAGTTCTTC. Its protein is CASSLAPGRGNEQFF.

This chain connects TRBV30 to TRBJ1-4; tentatively, D is TRBD1 (6 bases). Looked up from germline, CDR1 is GTSNPN and CDR2 is SVGIG (reference sequence). This CDR3 has 14 amino acids. Trimming shortened V by 7 bases and J by 8 bases, and 20 bases separated the two germline ends. CDR3: CAFPGTSGREKLFF. The CDR3 bases are TGTGCCTTCCCCGGGACATCTGGGAGGGAAAAACTGTTTTTT.

This chain's CDR3 is CASRSSTDTQYF. In DNA form, the CDR3 reads TGTGCCAGCAGGAGTTCCACAGATACGCAGTATTTT. The chain couples TRBV27 to TRBJ2-3; D is ambiguous. There are 12 residues in the CDR3. Germline V gene data show CDR1 as MNHEY and CDR2 as SMNVEV (reference sequence). With 6 bases removed from V and 2 bases from J, the gap between germline ends came to 6 bases.

The chain uses TRBV5-1 and TRBJ2-2; 11 bases fit TRBD2. V trimming: 3 bases; J trimming: 7 bases; junction bases outside the gene matches: 11. This CDR3 region has 17 residues. Germline V gene lookup returns CDR1 SGHRS and CDR2 YFSETQ. The CDR3 coding sequence is TGCGCCAGCAGCTCTTTCTTAGCGGGAGGGCCTAACGGGGAGCTGTTTTTT. Translating it yields CASSSFLAGGPNGELFF.

The chain is built from TRBV18 and TRBJ1-5; D might be TRBD1 (5 bases). The V gene lost 4 bases and the J gene lost 5 bases, with 12 bases spanning the gap. Germline lookup yields CDR1 KGHSH and CDR2 LQKENI. There are 14 residues in the CDR3. The CDR3 DNA sequence: TGTGCCAGCTCACGCCAGGGCAACTATCAGCCCCAGCATTTT. Encoded protein: CASSRQGNYQPQHF. The variable domain in full, with the rest retrieved from reference TRBV18 and TRBJ1-5, is NAGVMQNPRHLVRRRGQEARLRCSPMKGHSHVYWYRQLPEEGLKFMVYLQKENIIDESGMPKERFSAEFPKEGPSILRIQQVVRGDSAAYFCASSRQGNYQPQHFGDGTRLSIL.

V gene TRBV20-1 combines with J gene TRBJ2-7; D is unclear. Germline V CDR1 and CDR2: DFQATT, SNEGSKA (reference sequence). The germline V and J ends were trimmed by 3 bases and 4 bases, with 13 bases remaining between them. The length of the CDR3 is 13 residues. CDR3 sequence (DNA): TGCAGTGCTAGTTTCGGTGTGAGGTACGAGCAGTACTTC. Residues: CSASFGVRYEQYF.

The rearrangement uses TRBV2 and TRBJ1-5; no clear D. Germline V gene data show CDR1 as SNHLY and CDR2 as FYNNEI. V was cut by 4 bases and J by 0 bases, with 10 bases left in between. There are 15 residues in the CDR3. For the CDR3, the DNA is TGTGCCAGCAGTGCCCCGCTAGTTAGCAATCAGCCCCAGCATTTT. This codes for CASSAPLVSNQPQHF.

The rearrangement joins TRBV2 to TRBJ2-5, with TRBD1 matching over 7 bases. Germline values: CDR1 SNHLY, CDR2 FYNNEI. The CDR3 runs to 13 residues. The junction had 5 bases not matched to a gene; V was cut back by 5 bases and J by 5 bases. CDR3: CASSRQGYETQYF. CDR3 coding DNA: TGTGCCAGCAGTCGACAGGGTTACGAGACCCAGTACTTC.

This chain joins TRBV29-1 and TRBJ1-1; TRBD1 might be the D (6 bases). Trimming shortened V by 7 bases and J by 1 base, and 13 bases separated the two germline ends. The CDR3 has 13 residues. Germline loops: CDR1 SQVTM, CDR2 ANQGSEA. The chain's CDR3 is CSGSQGRNTEAFF. The CDR3, as DNA: TGCAGCGGATCACAGGGTCGGAACACTGAAGCTTTCTTT.

J is TRBJ2-3 and V is TRBV9, with D possibly matching TRBD2 (7 bases). V gave up 0 bases and J gave up 0 bases, with 17 bases separating them. This CDR3 contains 18 residues. Looked up from germline, CDR1 is SGDLS and CDR2 is YYNGEE. DNA for the CDR3: TGTGCCAGCAGCGTAGGAATGAGGGGGGGCACTAGCACAGATACGCAGTATTTT. Amino acids: CASSVGMRGGTSTDTQYF.

J is TRBJ2-1 and V is TRBV29-1; D unclear. Germline V gene lookup returns CDR1 SQVTM and CDR2 ANQGSEA. Trimming removed 5 bases from V and 8 bases from J, with 7 bases in between. The CDR3 length is 10 residues. As DNA, the CDR3 is TGCAGCGTTCGGGTCCATGAGCAGTTCTTC. Translation: CSVRVHEQFF.

The sample holds one count of this clone. The chain has TRBV5-1 and TRBJ2-7; TRBD2 is a possible D gene (5 bases). The CDR3 contains 15 residues. Trimming cost V 0 bases and J 3 bases, with 13 bases left between them. Germline V gives CDR1 SGHRS, CDR2 YFSETQ. In nucleotides, the CDR3 is TGCGCCAGCAGCTTGGTGGCTAGCAGAAACTACGAGCAGTACTTC. Translated, it gives CASSLVASRNYEQYF.

This clone was observed once. The chain couples TRBV28 to TRBJ1-2; no clear D gene. The CDR3 has 11 amino acids. V lost 7 bases, J lost 2 bases, and 5 bases lay in between. Germline V gene sequence: CDR1 MDHEN, CDR2 SYDVKM. CDR3 sequence reads: CASISNYGYTF. CDR3 in DNA: TGTGCCAGCATCAGCAACTATGGCTACACCTTC.

The rearrangement uses TRBV7-8 and TRBJ2-1; D unresolved. In germline, CDR1 is SGHVS, CDR2 FQNEAQ. This CDR3 contains 14 residues. Trimming shortened V by 4 bases and J by 4 bases, and 11 bases separated the two germline ends. The CDR3 spells CASSSTPGYNEQFF. CDR3 in DNA: TGTGCCAGCAGCTCCACCCCCGGGTACAATGAGCAGTTCTTC.

This clone was observed a single time. The rearrangement joins TRBV25-1 to TRBJ1-5, with D unresolved. Germline lookup yields CDR1 MGHDK and CDR2 SYGVNS. V lost 9 bases, J lost 3 bases, and 6 bases lay in between. The CDR3 sequence is 11 residues long. This CDR3 is CASLINQPQHF. DNA for the CDR3: TGTGCCAGTCTAATCAATCAGCCCCAGCATTTT.

This clone was seen just once. The genes are TRBV10-3 and TRBJ1-4, with D perhaps TRBD1 (5 bases). The V and J ends lost 5 bases and 7 bases respectively, with 14 bases between them. Germline CDR1 and CDR2: ENHRY and SYGVKD. The CDR3 is 14 amino acids. The CDR3 region is CAISRGTVGEKLFF. In DNA, the CDR3 is TGTGCCATCAGTCGCGGGACCGTCGGTGAAAAACTGTTTTTT.

CDR3 sequence (DNA): TGTGCCACCAGCTCGACAGTGAACACTGAAGCTTTCTTT. It codes for CATSSTVNTEAFF. The rearrangement uses TRBV24-1 and TRBJ1-1, with a possible D match to TRBD1 (5 bases). V shed 7 bases and J shed 0 bases, with 8 bases lying between them. Germline CDR1 KGHDR, CDR2 SFDVKD. This CDR3 is built from 13 residues.